Below are 5 T cell receptor beta chains sequenced from a single sample in a study of T cell responses to AZD1222 COVID-19 vaccine. This table comes from immunoSEQ multiplex PCR, and its TCRdb copy is limited to in-frame clones, with some not included. The sample holds around 84,000 clones, 80% to 90% seen once. The input for sequencing was peripheral blood, taken 28 days after the second AZD1222 dose. The receptor source for this set is an adult who received the AZD1222 COVID-19 vaccine.

This sequence joins TRBV7-8 and TRBJ2-7; no firm D call. CDR1 is SGHVS and CDR2 is FQNEAQ in the germline V gene. V gave up 1 base and J gave up 5 bases, with 12 bases separating them. The CDR3 covers 14 residues. This chain's CDR3 is CASSLGPFGDEQYF. Here the CDR3 DNA reads TGTGCCAGCAGCTTAGGTCCGTTTGGGGACGAGCAGTACTTC.

The V call is TRBV28, the J call TRBJ1-5, with D hard to call. This CDR3 is 12 amino acids long. Germline loops: CDR1 MDHEN, CDR2 SYDVKM. V was shortened by 1 base and J by 6 bases, with 4 bases between the two germline ends. This CDR3 reads CASSLYRQPQHF. In DNA, the CDR3 is TGTGCCAGCAGTTTATACCGTCAGCCCCAGCATTTT.

The genes are TRBV29-1 and TRBJ2-5; D gene ambiguous. Per germline, CDR1 SQVTM and CDR2 ANQGSEA. The CDR3 loop spans 11 amino acids. The V end lost 5 bases, the J end lost 5 bases, and 9 bases lay between the germline ends. The DNA of the CDR3 is TGCAGCGTTTTGTTCCGGGAGACCCAGTACTTC. As protein: CSVLFRETQYF.

The gene calls are TRBV28 and TRBJ2-1; D unclear. The CDR3 contains 13 residues. Trimming took off 7 bases at V and 8 bases at J, with 15 bases between the two ends. CDR1 and CDR2 (germline): MDHEN, SYDVKM. In DNA, the CDR3 is TGTGCCAGCAATCCCCAAGTTCGGGATGAGCAGTTCTTC. This codes for CASNPQVRDEQFF.

V usage is TRBV6-5 and J usage is TRBJ2-1, with a weak D call TRBD2 (7 bases). Between the trimmed V and J ends, which lost 5 bases and 7 bases, there was a span of 12 bases. Germline CDR1 MNHEY, CDR2 SVGAGI. The CDR3 totals 13 residues. The CDR3 DNA follows: TGTGCCAGCAGTAGGGGGGGGGTGAATGAGCAGTTCTTC. Protein sequence: CASSRGGVNEQFF.